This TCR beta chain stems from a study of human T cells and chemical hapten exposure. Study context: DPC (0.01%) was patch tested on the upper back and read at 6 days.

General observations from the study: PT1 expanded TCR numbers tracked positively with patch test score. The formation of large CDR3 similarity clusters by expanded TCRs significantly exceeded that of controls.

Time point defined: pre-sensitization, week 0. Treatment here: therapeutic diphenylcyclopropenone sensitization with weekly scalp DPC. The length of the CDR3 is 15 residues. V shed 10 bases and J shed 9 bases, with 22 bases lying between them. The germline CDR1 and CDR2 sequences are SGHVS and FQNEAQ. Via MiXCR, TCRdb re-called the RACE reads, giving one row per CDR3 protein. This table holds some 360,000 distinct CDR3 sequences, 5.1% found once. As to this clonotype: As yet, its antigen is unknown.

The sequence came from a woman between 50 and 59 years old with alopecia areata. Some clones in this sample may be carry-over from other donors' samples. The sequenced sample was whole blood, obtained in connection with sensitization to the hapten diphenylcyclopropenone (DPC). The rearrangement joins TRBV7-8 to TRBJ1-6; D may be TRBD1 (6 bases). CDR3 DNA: TGTGCCACCCAACCCCTAAGGGGGGGAGTTTCACCCCTCCACTTT. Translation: CATQPLRGGVSPLHF.